This TCR beta chain was captured by sequencing in a study of vaccination and CD4 T cells after COVID-19 (dated by TCRdb to about 2022). A note on the overall study: Convalescent patients had a positive SARS-CoV-2 result on nasal swab PCR, and of these patients, about ten had mild disease and one had severe disease. Six males and four females were included in the convalescent cohort, with two Hispanic individuals, seven Caucasians, two Asians and one multiracial person represented. Each participant got two doses of either the Pfizer-BioNTech BNT162b2 vaccine (n=8) or the Moderna mRNA-1273 vaccine (n=2). Post-COVID blood samples from convalescent patients were collected a median of about 100 days after diagnosis, with a range of 35 to 161 days. The time from the second vaccine dose to post-vaccine blood sampling had a median of roughly 79 days and ranged from about 14 to 250 days. The cultures were stimulated with overlapping spike peptide pools from SARS-CoV-2 and from the common cold coronaviruses HCoV-NL63, HCoV-OC43 and HCoV-229E. Control cultures used a CEFX viral epitope pool as positive control, an HIV-1 Nef peptide pool as negative control, or no peptide. The spike-specific CD4+ TCR repertoire was compared before and after mRNA vaccination in approximately ten COVID-19 convalescent patients and several infection-naive healthy vaccine recipients. Overall results and qualifications from the work: The number of convalescent patients in the study was relatively small, and the study did not examine early timepoints following natural infection. An increase in the median number of SARS-CoV-2-reactive clonotypes from approximately 21 after infection to 38 after vaccination was observed, but the change was not found to be significant. Of the vaccine-specific clones found in convalescent patients, nearly all (304 of 307) were mono-reactive for SARS-CoV-2 spike instead of being cross-reactive with common cold coronaviruses. In convalescent patients, a median approximately 83% of post-vaccine SARS-CoV-2-reactive clones were detected only after vaccination, suggesting vaccine-specific priming.

The receptor library was made with PCR. TCR sequencing of DNA from cultured CD4+ T cells used the Oncomine TCR Beta short-read assay at the Johns Hopkins FTIC core. The QIAamp micro DNA kit was used to extract genomic DNA from the cultured CD4+ T cells. The Oncomine TCR Beta libraries from cultured CD4+ T cells were pooled using unique dual indexes and then sequenced on an Illumina iSeq 100. In the original analysis: Non-productive sequences were removed, and CDR3s not starting with C, not ending with F or W, or shorter than 7 amino acids were discarded. The MANAFEST web application identified antigen-specific clonotypes by comparing peptide-stimulated wells against reference wells and other culture wells. Positive clones required FDR below 0.05, an odds ratio above 5, and productive frequency above 0.1% in at least two of three replicate wells. A clonotype was classed as cross-reactive if the clonotype showed significant expansion both in SARS-CoV-2 spike wells and in at least one common cold coronavirus spike condition. CDR3 homology was assessed with Levenshtein distances (stringdist) and unrooted phylogenetic trees (ape) in R version 3.6.1. TCRdb's own reprocessing of the public reads used fastp at Q25 and MiXCR and kept productive beta chains. Each CDR3 protein gets just one entry, which takes the most common genes and DNA from the rows behind it. What appears here as the V and J calls and clone size reflects TCRdb's work, not the paper's. This sample comprises approximately 16,000 distinct CDR3 sequences, 65% to 80% of them detected only once. 16% of the sample comes from the top ten.

The treatment or condition label, read with the paper, signifies: roughly ten-day PBMC culture with coronavirus spike peptide pools or control peptides (ViraFEST assay). The ViraFEST assay was used in the study, in which antigen-specific T cells were expanded with peptide pools and expanded clonotypes were subsequently identified by TCR sequencing. Positive SARS-CoV-2 PCR tests in the convalescent patients dated from March to December 2020, before Alpha, Beta and Delta variants emerged in the United States. More than 1.5 million PBMCs per well were cultured in IMDM with roughly 5% human AB serum and approximately 9.1 IU/ml IL-2, plus 10 ug/ml peptide pools. Half of the culture medium was replaced with fresh IL-2-containing medium on days 3 and 7. After approximately eleven days of culture, CD4+ T cells were isolated by negative selection using the EasySep CD4+ T cell isolation kit. Ficoll-Paque Plus gradient centrifugation was used to isolate PBMCs from whole blood, and the isolated PBMCs were then either used fresh or cryopreserved at -140C. In general, triplicate wells were set up for every culture condition.

Worth noting for this clonotype: Its antigen is still unknown. The input lacks base qualities; no much larger clone sits a single base away.

The CDR3, cysteine through phenylalanine, is 17 amino acids long. Here the CDR3 DNA is all that survives: 51 bases in frame from base 1. V is shortened by 3 bases, J by 0 bases, and the region joining them spans 17 bases. The CDR1 and CDR2 encoded by the germline V gene (reference sequence) are DFQATT and SNEGSKA. The V and J genes are TRBV20-1 and TRBJ1-4; perhaps TRBD1 is the D gene, with 5 bases matching. The TCR was taken from a human donor who had recovered from COVID-19. The sequenced sample consisted of CD4+ T cells from blood, cultured in vitro. The DNA sequence reads TGCAGTGCTAGGGGAGGGGTCTTACAGTCAACTAATGAAAAACTGTTTTTT. This sequence encodes CSARGGVLQSTNEKLFF.